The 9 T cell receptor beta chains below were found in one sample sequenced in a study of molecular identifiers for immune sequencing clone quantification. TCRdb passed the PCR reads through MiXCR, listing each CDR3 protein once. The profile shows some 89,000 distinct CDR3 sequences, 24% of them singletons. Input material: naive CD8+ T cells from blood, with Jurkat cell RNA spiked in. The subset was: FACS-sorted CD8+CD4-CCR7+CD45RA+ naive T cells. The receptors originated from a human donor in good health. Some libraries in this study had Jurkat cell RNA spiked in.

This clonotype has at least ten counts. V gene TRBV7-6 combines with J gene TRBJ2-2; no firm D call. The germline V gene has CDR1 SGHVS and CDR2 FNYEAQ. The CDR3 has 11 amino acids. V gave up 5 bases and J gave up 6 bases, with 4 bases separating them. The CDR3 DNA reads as TGTGCCAGCAGCGGGCCCGGGGAGCTGTTTTTT. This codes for CASSGPGELFF. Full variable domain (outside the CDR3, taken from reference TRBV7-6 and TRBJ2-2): GAGVSQSPRYKVTKRGQDVALRCDPISGHVSLYWYRQALGQGPEFLTYFNYEAQQDKSGLPNDRFSAERPEGSISTLTIQRTEQRDSAMYRCASSGPGELFFGEGSRLTVL.

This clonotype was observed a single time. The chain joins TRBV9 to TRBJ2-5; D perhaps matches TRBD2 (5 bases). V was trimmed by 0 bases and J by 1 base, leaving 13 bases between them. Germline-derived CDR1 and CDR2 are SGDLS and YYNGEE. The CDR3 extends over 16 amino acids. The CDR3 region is CASSVGSSRRQETQYF. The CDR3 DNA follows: TGTGCCAGCAGCGTAGGGTCTAGCAGACGCCAAGAGACCCAGTACTTC.

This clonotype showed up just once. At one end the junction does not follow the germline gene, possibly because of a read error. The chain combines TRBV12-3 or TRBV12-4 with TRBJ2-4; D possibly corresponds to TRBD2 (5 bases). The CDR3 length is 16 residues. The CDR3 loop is CASSYSGFRAKNIQCF. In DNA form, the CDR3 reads TGTGCCAGCAGTTATTCGGGATTCAGAGCCAAAAACATTCAGTGCTTC.

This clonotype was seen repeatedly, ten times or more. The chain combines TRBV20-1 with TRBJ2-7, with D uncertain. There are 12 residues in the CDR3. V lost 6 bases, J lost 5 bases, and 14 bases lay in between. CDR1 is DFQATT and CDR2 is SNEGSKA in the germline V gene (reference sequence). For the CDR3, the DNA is TGCAGTGCCTGGGTCCTGAAGAACGAGCAGTACTTC. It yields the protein CSAWVLKNEQYF.

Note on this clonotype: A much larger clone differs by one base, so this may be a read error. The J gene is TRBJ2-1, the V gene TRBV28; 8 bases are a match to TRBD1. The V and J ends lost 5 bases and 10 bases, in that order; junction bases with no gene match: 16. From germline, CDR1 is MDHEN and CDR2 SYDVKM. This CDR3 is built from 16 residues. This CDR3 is CASSPDLREDRVEQFF. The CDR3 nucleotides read TGTGCCAGCAGTCCTGACCTGAGGGAGGACAGGGTGGAGCAGTTCTTC.

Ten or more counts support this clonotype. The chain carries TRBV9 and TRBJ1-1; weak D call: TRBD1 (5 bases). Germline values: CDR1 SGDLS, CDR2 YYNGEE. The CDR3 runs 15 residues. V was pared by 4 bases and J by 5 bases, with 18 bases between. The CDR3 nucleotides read TGTGCCAGCAGCTCCCCCCCCGGGGGAAATACTGAAGCTTTCTTT. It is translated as CASSSPPGGNTEAFF.

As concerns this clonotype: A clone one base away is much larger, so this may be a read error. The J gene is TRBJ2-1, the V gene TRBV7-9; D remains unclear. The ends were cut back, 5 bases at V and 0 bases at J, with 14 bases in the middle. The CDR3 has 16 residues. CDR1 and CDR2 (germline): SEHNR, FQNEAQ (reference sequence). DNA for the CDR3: TGTGCCAGCAGCCCCGAGGTAACGGTCTCCTACAATGAGCAGTTCTTC. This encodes CASSPEVTVSYNEQFF.

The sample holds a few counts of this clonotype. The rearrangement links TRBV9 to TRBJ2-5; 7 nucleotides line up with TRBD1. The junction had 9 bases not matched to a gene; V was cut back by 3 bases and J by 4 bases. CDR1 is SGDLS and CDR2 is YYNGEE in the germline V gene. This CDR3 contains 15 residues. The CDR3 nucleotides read TGTGCCAGCAGCGCCGGGACAGAAATCCCAGAGACCCAGTACTTC. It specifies CASSAGTEIPETQYF.

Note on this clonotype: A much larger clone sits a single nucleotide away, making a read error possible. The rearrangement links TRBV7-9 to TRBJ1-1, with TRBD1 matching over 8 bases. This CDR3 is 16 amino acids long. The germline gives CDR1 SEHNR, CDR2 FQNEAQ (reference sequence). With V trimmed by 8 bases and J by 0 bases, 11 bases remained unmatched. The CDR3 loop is CASGEGTGLMNTEAFF. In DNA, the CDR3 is TGTGCCAGCGGCGAGGGGACAGGCCTCATGAACACTGAAGCTTTCTTT.